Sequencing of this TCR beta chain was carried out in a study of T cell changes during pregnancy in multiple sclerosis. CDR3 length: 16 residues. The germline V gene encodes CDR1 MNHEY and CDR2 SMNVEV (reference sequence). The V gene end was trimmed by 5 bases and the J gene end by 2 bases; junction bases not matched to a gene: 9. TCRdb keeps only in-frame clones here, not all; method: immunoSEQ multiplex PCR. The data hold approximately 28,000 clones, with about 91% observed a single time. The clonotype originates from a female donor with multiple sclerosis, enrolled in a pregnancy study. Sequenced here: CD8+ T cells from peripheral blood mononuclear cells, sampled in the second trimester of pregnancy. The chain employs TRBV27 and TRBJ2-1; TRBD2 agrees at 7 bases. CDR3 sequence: CASSPLATYTYNEQFF. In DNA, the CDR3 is TGTGCCAGCAGTCCACTAGCGACCTACACCTACAATGAGCAGTTCTTC.